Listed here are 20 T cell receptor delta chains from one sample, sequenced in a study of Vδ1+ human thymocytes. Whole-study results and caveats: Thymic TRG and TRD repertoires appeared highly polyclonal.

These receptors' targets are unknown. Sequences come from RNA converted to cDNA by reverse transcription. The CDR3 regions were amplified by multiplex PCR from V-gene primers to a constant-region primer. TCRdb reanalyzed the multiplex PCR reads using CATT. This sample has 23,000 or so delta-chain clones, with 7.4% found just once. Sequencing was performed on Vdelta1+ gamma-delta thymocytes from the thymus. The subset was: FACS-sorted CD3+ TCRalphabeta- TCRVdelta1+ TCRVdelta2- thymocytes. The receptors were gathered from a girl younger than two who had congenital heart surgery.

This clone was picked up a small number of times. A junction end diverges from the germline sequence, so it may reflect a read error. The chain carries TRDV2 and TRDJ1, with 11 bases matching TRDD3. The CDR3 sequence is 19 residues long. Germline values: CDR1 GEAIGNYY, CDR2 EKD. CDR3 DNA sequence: TGTGCCTGCGACACGAATGGGGGATACGCGGGTTTCCAGCTCGGTAAACTCATCTTT. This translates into CACDTNGGYAGFQLGKLIF.

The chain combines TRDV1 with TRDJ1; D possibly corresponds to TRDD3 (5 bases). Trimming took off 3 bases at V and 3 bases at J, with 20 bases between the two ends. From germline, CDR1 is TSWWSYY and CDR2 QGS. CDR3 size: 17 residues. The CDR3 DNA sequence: TGTGCTCTTGGGGAGCTATCGCTCTTGTTGGGGTCCGATAAACTCATCTTT. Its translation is CALGELSLLLGSDKLIF.

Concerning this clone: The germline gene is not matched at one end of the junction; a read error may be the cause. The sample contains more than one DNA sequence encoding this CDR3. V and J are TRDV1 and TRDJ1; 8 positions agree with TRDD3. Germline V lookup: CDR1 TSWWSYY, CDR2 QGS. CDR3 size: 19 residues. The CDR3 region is CALGSSERNWGQYTDKLIF. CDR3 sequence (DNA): TGCGCTCTGGGATCTTCAGAAAGAAACTGGGGGCAGTACACCGATAAACTCATCTTT.

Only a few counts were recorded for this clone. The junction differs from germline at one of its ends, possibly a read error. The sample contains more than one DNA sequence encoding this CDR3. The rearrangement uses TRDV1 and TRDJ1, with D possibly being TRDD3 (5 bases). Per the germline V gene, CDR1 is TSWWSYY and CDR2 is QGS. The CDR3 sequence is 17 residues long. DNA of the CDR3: TGCGCTCTTGGGGAACCCGTAACTCCGCGCTACACCGATAAACTCATCTTT. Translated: CALGEPVTPRYTDKLIF.

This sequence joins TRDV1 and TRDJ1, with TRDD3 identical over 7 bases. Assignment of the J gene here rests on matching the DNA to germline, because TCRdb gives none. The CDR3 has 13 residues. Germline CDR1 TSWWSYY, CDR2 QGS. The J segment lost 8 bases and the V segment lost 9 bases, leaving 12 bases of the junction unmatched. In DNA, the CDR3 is TGTGCTCTGATCGTTTTTGGGGGACCCAAACTCATCTTT. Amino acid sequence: CALIVFGGPKLIF.

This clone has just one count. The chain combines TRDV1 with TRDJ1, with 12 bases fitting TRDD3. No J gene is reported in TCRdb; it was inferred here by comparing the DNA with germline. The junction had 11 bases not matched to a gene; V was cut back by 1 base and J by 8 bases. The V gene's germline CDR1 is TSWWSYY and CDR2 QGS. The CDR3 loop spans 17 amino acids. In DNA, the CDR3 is TGTGCTCTTGGGGAACCCTTCCCCTACTGGGGGATACCCAAACTCATCTTT. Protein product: CALGEPFPYWGIPKLIF.

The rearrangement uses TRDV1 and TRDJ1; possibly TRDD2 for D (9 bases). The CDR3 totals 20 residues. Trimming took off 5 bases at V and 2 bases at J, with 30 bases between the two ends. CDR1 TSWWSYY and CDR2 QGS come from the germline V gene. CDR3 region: CALGNYPSYIRDTQTDKLIF. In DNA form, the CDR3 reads TGTGCTCTTGGGAACTACCCTTCCTACATAAGGGATACGCAGACCGATAAACTCATCTTT.

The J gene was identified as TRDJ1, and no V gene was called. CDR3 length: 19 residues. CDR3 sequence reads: CALGFLDFPLVVPPNRLIF. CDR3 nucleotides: TGTGCTCTTGGATTTCTCGATTTCCCCTTAGTCGTGCCTCCTAATAGACTCATCTTT.

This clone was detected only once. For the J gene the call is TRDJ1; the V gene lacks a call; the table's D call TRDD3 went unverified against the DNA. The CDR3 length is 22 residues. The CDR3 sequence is CALGEPPSLRLLGDQPTDKLIF. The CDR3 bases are TGTGCTCTTGGGGAACCCCCTTCCCTCCGCTTACTGGGGGACCAACCCACCGATAAACTCATCTTT.

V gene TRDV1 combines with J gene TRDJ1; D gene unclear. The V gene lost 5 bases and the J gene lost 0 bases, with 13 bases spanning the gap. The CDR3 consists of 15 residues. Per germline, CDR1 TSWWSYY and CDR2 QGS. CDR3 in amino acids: CALGNRGPYTDKLIF. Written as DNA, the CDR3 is TGTGCTCTTGGGAACAGGGGTCCGTACACCGATAAACTCATCTTT.

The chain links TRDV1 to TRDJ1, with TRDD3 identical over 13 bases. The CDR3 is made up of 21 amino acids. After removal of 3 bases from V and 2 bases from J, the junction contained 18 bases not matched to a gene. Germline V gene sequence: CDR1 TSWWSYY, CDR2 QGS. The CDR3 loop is CALGDQKPRGTGGYGTDKLIF. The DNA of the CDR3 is TGTGCTCTTGGGGACCAAAAGCCGAGGGGTACTGGGGGATACGGGACCGATAAACTCATCTTT.

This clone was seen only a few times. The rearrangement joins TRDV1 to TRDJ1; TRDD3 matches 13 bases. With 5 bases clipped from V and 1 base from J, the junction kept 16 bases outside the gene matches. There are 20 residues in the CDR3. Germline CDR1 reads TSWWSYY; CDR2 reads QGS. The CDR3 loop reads CALGPPPDWGIRPCTDKLIF. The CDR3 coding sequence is TGTGCTCTTGGGCCCCCCCCCGACTGGGGGATACGGCCTTGCACCGATAAACTCATCTTT.

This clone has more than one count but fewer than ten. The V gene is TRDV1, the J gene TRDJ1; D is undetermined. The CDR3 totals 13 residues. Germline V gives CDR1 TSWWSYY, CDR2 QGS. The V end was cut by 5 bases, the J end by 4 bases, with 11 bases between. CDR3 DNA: TGTGCTCTTGGGAAACAGGCGGGCGATAAACTCATCTTT. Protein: CALGKQAGDKLIF.

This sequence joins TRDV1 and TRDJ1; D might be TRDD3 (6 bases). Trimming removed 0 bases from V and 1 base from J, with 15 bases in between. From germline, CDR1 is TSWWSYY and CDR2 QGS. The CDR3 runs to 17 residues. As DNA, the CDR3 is TGTGCTCTTGGGGAACTTGGGGGGGGACCCGCCACCGATAAACTCATCTTT. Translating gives CALGELGGGPATDKLIF.

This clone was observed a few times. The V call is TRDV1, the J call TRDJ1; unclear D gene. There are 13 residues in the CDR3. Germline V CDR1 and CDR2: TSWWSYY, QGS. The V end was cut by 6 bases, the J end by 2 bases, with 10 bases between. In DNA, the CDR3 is TGTGCTCTTGGTGTCCCTAAGACCGATAAACTCATCTTT. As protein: CALGVPKTDKLIF.

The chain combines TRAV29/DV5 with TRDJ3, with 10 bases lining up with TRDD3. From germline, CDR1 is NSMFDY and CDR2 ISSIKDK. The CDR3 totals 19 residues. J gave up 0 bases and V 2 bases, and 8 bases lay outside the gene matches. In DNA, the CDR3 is TGTGCAGCAAGGGTCGTGGGGGATACCAGCTCCTGGGACACCCGACAGATGTTTTTC. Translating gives CAARVVGDTSSWDTRQMFF.

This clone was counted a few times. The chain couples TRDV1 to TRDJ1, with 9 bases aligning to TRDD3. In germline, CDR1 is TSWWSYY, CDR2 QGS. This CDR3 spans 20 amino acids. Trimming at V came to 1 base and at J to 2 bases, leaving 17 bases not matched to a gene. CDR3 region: CALGERSFPILGETTDKLIF. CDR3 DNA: TGTGCTCTTGGGGAACGATCGTTCCCGATACTGGGGGAAACGACCGATAAACTCATCTTT.

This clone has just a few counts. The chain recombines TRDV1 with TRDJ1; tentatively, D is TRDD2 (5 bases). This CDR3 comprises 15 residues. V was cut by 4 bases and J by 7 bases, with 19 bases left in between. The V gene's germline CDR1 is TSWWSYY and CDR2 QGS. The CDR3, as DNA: TGTGCTCTTGGGGCAACACGGATCCTAGTTGGTAAACTCATCTTT. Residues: CALGATRILVGKLIF.

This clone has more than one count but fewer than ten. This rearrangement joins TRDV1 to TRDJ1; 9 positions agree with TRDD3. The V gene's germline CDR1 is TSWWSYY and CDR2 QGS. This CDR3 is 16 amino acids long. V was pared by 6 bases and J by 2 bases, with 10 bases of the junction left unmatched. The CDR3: CALGNLHWGKTDKLIF. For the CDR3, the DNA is TGTGCTCTTGGTAATTTACACTGGGGGAAAACCGATAAACTCATCTTT.

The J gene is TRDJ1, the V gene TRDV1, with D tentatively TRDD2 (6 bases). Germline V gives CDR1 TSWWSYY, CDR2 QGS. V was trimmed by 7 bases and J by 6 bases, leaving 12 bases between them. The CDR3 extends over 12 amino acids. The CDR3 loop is CALDLFLHKLIF. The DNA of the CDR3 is TGTGCTCTTGATCTCTTCCTCCATAAACTCATCTTT.